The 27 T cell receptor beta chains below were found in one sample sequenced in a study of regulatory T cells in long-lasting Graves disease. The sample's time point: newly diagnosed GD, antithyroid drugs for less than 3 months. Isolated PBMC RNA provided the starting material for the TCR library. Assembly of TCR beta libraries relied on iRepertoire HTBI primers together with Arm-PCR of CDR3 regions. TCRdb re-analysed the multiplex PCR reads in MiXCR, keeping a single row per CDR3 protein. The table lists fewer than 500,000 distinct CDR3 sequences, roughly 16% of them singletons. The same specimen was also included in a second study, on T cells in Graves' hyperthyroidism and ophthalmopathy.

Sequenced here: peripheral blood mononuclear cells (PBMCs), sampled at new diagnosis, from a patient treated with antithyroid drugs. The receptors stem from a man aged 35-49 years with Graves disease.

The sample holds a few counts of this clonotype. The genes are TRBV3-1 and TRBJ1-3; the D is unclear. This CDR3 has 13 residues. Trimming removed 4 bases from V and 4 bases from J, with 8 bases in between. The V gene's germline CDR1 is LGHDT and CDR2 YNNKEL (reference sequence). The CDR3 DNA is TGTGCCAGCAGCCTATCCGAAGGAAACACCATATATTTT. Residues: CASSLSEGNTIYF.

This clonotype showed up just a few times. The CDR3, as DNA: TGTGCTAGTGGCAAGGGACCCCGCTCTGGAAACACCATATATTTT. Protein product: CASGKGPRSGNTIYF. This chain links TRBV12-5 with TRBJ1-3; D might be TRBD1 (5 bases). This CDR3 has 15 residues. Germline V gene lookup returns CDR1 LGHNT and CDR2 FRNRAP. Deletions cut 6 bases from V and 0 bases from J, with 12 bases between.

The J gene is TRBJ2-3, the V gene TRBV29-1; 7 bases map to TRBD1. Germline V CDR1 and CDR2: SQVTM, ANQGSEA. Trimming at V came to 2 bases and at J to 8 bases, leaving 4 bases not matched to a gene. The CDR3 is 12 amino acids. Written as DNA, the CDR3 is TGCAGCGTTGAAAGGGACAGAGGTACGCAGTATTTT. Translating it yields CSVERDRGTQYF.

The CDR3 sequence is CASSEASGELFF. The CDR3 coding sequence is TGTGCCAGCAGTGAAGCCTCCGGGGAGCTGTTTTTT. This rearrangement joins TRBV2 to TRBJ2-2; D uncertain. This CDR3 is built from 12 residues. Per the germline V gene, CDR1 is SNHLY and CDR2 is FYNNEI. Trimming took 0 bases from V and 6 from J, leaving 2 bases between them.

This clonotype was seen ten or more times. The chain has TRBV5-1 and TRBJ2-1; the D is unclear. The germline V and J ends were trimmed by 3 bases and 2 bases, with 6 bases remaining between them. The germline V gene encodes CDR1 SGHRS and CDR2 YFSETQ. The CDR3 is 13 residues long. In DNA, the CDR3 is TGCGCCAGCAGCTCTCGACCCTACAATGAGCAGTTCTTC. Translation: CASSSRPYNEQFF.

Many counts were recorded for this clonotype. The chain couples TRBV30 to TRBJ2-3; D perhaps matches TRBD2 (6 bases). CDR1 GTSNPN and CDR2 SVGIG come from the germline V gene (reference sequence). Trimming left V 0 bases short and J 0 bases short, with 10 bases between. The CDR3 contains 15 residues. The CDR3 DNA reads TGTGCCTGGAGTGTACTAGCTCCTAGCACAGATACGCAGTATTTT. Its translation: CAWSVLAPSTDTQYF. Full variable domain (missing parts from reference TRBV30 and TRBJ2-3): SQTIHQWPATLVQPVGSPLSLECTVEGTSNPNLYWYRQAAGRGLQLLFYSVGIGQISSEVPQNLSASRPQDRQFILSSKKLLLSDSGFYLCAWSVLAPSTDTQYFGPGTRLTVL.

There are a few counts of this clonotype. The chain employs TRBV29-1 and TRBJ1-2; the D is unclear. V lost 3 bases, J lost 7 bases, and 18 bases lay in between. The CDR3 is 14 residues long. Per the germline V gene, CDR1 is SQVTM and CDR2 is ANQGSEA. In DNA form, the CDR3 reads TGCAGCGTTGATAACGGACCGTCTTTAGTTGGCTACACCTTC. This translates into CSVDNGPSLVGYTF.

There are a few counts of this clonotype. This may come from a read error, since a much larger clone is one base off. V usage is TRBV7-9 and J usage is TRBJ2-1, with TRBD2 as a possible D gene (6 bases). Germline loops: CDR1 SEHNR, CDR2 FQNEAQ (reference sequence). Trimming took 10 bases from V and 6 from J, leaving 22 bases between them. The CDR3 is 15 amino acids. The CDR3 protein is CAIGPGTGASNEQFF. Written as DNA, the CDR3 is TGTGCCATCGGACCCGGGACTGGAGCGTCCAATGAGCAGTTCTTC.

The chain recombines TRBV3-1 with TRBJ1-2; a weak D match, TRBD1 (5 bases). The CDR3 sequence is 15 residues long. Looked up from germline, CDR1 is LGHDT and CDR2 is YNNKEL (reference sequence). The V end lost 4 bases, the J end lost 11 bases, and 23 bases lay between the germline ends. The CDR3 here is CASSPQIGGDSQYTF. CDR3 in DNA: TGTGCCAGCAGCCCCCAAATCGGGGGGGACTCTCAGTACACCTTC.

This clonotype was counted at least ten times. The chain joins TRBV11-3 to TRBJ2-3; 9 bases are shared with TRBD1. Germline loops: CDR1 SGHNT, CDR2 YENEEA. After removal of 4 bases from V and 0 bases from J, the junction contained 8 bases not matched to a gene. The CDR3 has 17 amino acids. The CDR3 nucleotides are TGTGCCAGCAGCTCGGGACAGGGTATCACTAGCACAGATACGCAGTATTTT. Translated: CASSSGQGITSTDTQYF.

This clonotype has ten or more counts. This CDR3 is CASTHSGQETQYF. The CDR3 nucleotides read TGTGCCAGCACACATAGCGGCCAAGAGACCCAGTACTTC. The chain couples TRBV11-3 to TRBJ2-5; D might be TRBD2 (6 bases). The CDR3 totals 13 residues. Per the germline V gene, CDR1 is SGHNT and CDR2 is YENEEA. Trimming took off 7 bases at V and 1 base at J, with 10 bases between the two ends.

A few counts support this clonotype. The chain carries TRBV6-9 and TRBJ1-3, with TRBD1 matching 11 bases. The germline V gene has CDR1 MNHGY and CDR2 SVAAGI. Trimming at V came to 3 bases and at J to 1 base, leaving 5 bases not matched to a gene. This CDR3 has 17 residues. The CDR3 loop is CASSYWTGGRSGNTIYF. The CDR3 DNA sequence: TGTGCCAGCAGTTACTGGACAGGGGGCAGGTCTGGAAACACCATATATTTT.

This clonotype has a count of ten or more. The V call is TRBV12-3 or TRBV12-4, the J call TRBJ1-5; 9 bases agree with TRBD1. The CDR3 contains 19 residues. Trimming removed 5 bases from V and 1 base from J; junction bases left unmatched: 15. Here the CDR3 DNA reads TGTGCCAGCAGTCCTAATGGGACAGGGCTATTTTCAAGCAATCAGCCCCAGCATTTT. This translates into CASSPNGTGLFSSNQPQHF.

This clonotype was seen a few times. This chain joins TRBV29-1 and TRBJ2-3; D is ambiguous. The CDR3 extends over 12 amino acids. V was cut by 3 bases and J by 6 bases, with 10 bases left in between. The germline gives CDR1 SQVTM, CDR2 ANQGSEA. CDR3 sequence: CSVDSVRDTQYF. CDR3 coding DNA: TGCAGCGTTGATTCGGTCCGGGATACGCAGTATTTT.

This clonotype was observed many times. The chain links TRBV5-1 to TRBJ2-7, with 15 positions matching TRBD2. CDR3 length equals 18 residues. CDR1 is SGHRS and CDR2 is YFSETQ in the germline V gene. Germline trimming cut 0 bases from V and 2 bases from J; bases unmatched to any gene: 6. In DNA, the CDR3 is TGCGCCAGCAGCTTGGCCTCGGGGACTAGCGGGAGGACCTACGAGCAGTACTTC. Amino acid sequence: CASSLASGTSGRTYEQYF.

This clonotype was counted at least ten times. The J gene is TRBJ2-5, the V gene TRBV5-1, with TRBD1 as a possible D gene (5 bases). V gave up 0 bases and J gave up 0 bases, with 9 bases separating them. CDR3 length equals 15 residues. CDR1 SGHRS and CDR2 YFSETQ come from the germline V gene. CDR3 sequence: CASSLDGANQETQYF. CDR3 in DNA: TGCGCCAGCAGCTTGGATGGGGCGAACCAAGAGACCCAGTACTTC.

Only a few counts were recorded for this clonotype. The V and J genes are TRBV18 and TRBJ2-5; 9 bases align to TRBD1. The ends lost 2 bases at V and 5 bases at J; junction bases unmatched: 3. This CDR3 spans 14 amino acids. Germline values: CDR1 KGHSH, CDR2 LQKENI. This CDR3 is CASSPGTGFETQYF. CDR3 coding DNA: TGTGCCAGCTCACCAGGGACAGGGTTCGAGACCCAGTACTTC.

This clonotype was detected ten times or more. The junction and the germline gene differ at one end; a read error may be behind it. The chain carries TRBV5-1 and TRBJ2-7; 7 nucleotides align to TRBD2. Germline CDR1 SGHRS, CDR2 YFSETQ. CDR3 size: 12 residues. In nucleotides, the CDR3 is TGTGCCAGCAGCCGGGGGGTCTACGAGCAGTACTTC. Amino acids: CASSRGVYEQYF.

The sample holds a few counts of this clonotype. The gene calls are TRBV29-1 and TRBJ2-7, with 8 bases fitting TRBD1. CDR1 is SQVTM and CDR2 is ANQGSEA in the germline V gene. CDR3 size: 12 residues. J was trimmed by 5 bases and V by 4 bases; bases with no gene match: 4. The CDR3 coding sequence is TGCAGCGTTGGCCAGGGGGCGGACGAGCAGTACTTC. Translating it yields CSVGQGADEQYF.

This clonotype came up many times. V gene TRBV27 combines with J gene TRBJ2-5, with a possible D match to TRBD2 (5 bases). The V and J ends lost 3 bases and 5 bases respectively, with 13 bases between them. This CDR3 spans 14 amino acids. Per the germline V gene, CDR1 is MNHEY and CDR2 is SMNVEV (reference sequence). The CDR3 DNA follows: TGTGCCAGCAGTTTTTCGGCCAGAGGGGAGACCCAGTACTTC. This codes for CASSFSARGETQYF.

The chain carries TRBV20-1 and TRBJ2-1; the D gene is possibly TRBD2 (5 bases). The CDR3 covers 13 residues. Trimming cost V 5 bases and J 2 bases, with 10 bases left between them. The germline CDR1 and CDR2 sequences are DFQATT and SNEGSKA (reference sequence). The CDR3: CSASAGAYNEQFF. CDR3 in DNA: TGCAGTGCTTCGGCCGGGGCCTACAATGAGCAGTTCTTC.

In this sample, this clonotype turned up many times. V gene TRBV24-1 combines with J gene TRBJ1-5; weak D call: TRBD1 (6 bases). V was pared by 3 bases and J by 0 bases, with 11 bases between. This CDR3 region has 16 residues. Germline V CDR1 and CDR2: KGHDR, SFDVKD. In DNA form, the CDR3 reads TGTGCCACCAGTGATCCGGGACACCATAGCAATCAGCCCCAGCATTTT. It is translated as CATSDPGHHSNQPQHF.

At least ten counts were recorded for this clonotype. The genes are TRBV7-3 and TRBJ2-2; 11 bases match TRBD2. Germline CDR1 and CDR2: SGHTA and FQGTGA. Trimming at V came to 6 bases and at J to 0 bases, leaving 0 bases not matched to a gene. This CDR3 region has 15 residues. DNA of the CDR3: TGTGCCAGCAGGACTAGCGGGGCGAACACCGGGGAGCTGTTTTTT. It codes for CASRTSGANTGELFF. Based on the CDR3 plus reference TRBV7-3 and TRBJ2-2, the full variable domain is GAGVSQTPSNKVTEKGKYVELRCDPISGHTALYWYRQSLGQGPEFLIYFQGTGAADDSGLPNDRFFAVRPEGSVSTLKIQRTERGDSAVYLCASRTSGANTGELFFGEGSRLTVL.

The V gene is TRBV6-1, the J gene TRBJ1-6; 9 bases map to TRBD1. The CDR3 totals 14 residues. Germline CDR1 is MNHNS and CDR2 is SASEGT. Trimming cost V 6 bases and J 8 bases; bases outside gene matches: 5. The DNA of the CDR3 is TGTGCCAGCAGCCGGGACAGGGTAGATTCACCCCTCCACTTT. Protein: CASSRDRVDSPLHF.

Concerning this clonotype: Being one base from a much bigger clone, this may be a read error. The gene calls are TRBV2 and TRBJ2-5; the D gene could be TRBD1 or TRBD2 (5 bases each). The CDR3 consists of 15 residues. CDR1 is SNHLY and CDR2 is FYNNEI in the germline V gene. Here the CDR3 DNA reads TGTGCCAGCAGTGTTACCCCCGGGGCTAAAGAGGCCCAGTACTTC. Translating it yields CASSVTPGAKEAQYF.

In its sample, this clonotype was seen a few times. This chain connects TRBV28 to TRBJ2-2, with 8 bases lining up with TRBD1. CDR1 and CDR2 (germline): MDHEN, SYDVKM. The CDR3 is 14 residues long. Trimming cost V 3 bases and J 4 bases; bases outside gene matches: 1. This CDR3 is CASSFQGATGELFF. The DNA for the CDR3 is TGTGCCAGCAGTTTCCAGGGGGCCACCGGGGAGCTGTTTTTT.

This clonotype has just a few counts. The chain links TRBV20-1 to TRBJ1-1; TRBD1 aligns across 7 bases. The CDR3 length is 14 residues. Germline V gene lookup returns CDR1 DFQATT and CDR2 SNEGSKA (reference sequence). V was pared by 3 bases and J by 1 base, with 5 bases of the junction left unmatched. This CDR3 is CSARGTDSNTEAFF. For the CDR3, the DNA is TGCAGTGCTAGGGGGACAGATTCGAACACTGAAGCTTTCTTT.